This TCR beta chain was found in a study of blood T cell repertoires in COVID-19. Study-wide context: PBMCs, B-cell-depleted T cells, or T cells were the source of the cDNA or gDNA that made up the material.

The repertoire was sequenced with immunoSEQ multiplex PCR; TCRdb's copy has only in-frame clones and lacks some. Altogether 150,000 to 200,000 clones are present, approximately 80% being singletons, with the ten largest covering roughly 8.3%. This CDR3 spans 14 amino acids. V shed 4 bases, J shed 6 bases, and the junction held 6 bases outside the gene matches. In germline, CDR1 is MNHEY, CDR2 SMNVEV (reference sequence). This clone has just one count. The source of this sequence is a man aged 60 to 69 with acute or convalescent COVID-19. The chain joins TRBV27 to TRBJ2-5; 9 bases line up with TRBD1. Material for sequencing was peripheral blood. CDR3 sequence: CASSSGQGVKTQYF. The CDR3 region has the DNA TGTGCCAGCAGTTCGGGACAGGGCGTAAAGACCCAGTACTTC.